This is a list of T cell receptor beta chains from one sample in a study of post-analysis software for immune sequencing data. TCRdb reanalysed the PCR reads using MiXCR and keeps one entry per CDR3 protein. The sample lists hundreds of thousands of distinct CDR3 sequences, 25% to 30% occurring once. Sequences were obtained from blood. The receptor source for this set is a girl under 18 with multiple sclerosis. Each CDR3 is given with its conserved first and last residue. Size is omitted from some rows. Given values are once, few, many or a class for expanded clones.

clone_size v_call cdr3_length cdr3_aa
few TRBV20-1 15 CSAIFGLRGNYGYTF
few TRBV2 13 CAKNDRGPYGYTF
NA TRBV28 12 CASREGGTEAFF
many TRBV29-1 14 CSVGTGGELNIQYF
NA TRBV11-2 18 CASSSRGLADYSYNEQFF
once TRBV3-1 14 CASSTWHSWDEQYF
NA TRBV6-5 15 CASSYSGGTGTEAFF
many TRBV29-1 15 CSVEGKTSGTLEQFF
NA TRBV20-1 16 CSAPLRASGGRDTQYF
few TRBV24-1 15 CATSDFGPSRNEQFF
NA TRBV28 14 CASSLPGGTCEQYF
few TRBV7-7 13 CASSTDRNNEQFF
NA TRBV10-1 13 CASSRSSSTGAFF
NA TRBV20-1 10 CSASVETQYF
NA TRBV20-1 14 CSARSLISYNEQFF
few TRBV11-2 14 CASSLGRVNTEAFF
few TRBV28 12 CASTKLNEKLFF
NA TRBV7-9 12 CASSSQRNEQFF
few TRBV20-1 10 CRLGGAGYTF
few TRBV7-2 14 CASSYNAKNSPLHF
NA TRBV20-1 17 CSAEGERGGSSYNEQFF
NA TRBV7-2 18 CASSLVGLVGQGNNEQFF
few TRBV7-8 16 CASSLERGRPGNEQFF
many TRBV7-2 14 CASIPFPSTDTQYF
NA TRBV12-3/TRBV12-4 15 CASTESGRNFDGYTF
few TRBV5-1 15 CASSPRGLVSNEQFF
NA TRBV6-6 15 CASIGGQGRSETQYF
NA TRBV29-1 13 CSVRTGGDNTQYF
few TRBV15 17 CATSRVSGPTGGYEQYF
NA TRBV6-6 14 CASSYRNLGEPLHF
many TRBV29-1 14 CSVGTGGGANVLTF
NA TRBV27 16 CASSLSRTGSTDTQYF
NA TRBV7-2 14 CASSLSDGDSPLHF
NA TRBV4-1 16 CASSPYRGPDTGDLFF
NA TRBV24-1 16 CATSDSWHSGGAEQFF
NA TRBV20-1 16 CSARDLLARQDQPQHF
NA TRBV5-1 20 CASTTRGTGGRGLSRYEQYF
few TRBV2 13 CASLGTPTDTQYF
few TRBV20-1 14 CSARVAGVMGEQFF
few TRBV6-4 15 CASSEGKGGDTEAFF
NA TRBV7-2 14 CASSPSAQNTDAFF
NA TRBV7-2 15 CASSPRDSFYSPLHF
NA TRBV14 13 CASSPFRRAEAFF
once TRBV11-2 15 CASSLGRRANSPLHF
NA TRBV27 14 CASSINPRVYGYTF
NA TRBV12-3/TRBV12-4 14 CASRRGGPGNTIYF
NA TRBV7-9 12 CASSLELYEQYF
NA TRBV29-1 14 CSVRGGQSTDTQYF
NA TRBV7-9 15 CASSFSLTGPYGYTF
NA TRBV7-2 14 CASSCSTLTDTQYF